This T cell receptor (beta chain) was documented in a study of cytomegalovirus exposure and HLA in healthy donors. Broader study findings: The analysis excluded some indistinguishable V segments, including TRBV6-2 and TRBV6-3.

About this clone itself: Its antigen is unidentified.

The CDR3 runs to 14 residues. The germline V gene encodes CDR1 MGHRA and CDR2 YSYEKL. With 1 base removed from V and 14 bases from J, the gap between germline ends came to 15 bases. Primers: 60 Vbeta forward and 13 Jbeta reverse. Repertoires were generated with immunoSEQ multiplex PCR, while TCRdb's copy carries only in-frame clones and drops some. The sample consists of about 250,000 clones, approximately 84% of them appearing once. The chain joins TRBV4-1 to TRBJ1-6; D unclear. This receptor was obtained from a girl aged 2 to 10 in good health and CMV-seronegative. Sequencing was carried out using PBMCs. The CDR3 loop reads CASSQVGRVLALHF. The CDR3 region has the DNA TGCGCCAGCAGCCAAGTTGGCCGGGTTTTGGCCCTCCACTTT.